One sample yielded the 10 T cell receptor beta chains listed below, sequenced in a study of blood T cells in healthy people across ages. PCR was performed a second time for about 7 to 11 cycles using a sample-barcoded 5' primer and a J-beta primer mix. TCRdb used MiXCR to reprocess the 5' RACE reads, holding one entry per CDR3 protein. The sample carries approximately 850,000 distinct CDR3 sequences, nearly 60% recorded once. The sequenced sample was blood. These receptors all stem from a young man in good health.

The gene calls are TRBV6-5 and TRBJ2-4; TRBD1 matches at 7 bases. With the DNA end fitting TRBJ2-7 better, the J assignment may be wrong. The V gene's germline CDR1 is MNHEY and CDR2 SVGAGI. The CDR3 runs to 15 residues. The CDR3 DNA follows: TGTGCCAGCAGTTACTCCCGAGGGGGCGGCTACGAGCAGTACTTC. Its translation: CASSYSRGGGYEQYF.

This CDR3 reads CASSEAFGRGQFF. The CDR3 DNA is TGTGCCAGCAGTGAAGCCTTTGGGCGTGGGCAGTTCTTC. The V and J genes are TRBV6-1 and TRBJ2-1; D call uncertain. Germline lookup yields CDR1 MNHNS and CDR2 SASEGT. This CDR3 comprises 13 residues. The V and J ends lost 0 bases and 12 bases respectively, with 12 bases between them.

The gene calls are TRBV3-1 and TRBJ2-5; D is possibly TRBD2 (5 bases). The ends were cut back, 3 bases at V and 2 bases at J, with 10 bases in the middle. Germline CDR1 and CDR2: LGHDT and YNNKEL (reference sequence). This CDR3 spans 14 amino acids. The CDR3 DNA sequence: TGTGCCAGCAGCCACGCTAGCAATCAAGAGACCCAGTACTTC. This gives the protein CASSHASNQETQYF.

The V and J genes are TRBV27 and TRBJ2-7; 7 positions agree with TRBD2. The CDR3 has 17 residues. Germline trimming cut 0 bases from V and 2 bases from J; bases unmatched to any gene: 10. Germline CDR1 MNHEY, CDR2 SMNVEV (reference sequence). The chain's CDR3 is CASSLSPPASGAYEQYF. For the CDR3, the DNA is TGTGCCAGCAGTTTATCTCCGCCGGCTAGCGGAGCCTACGAGCAGTACTTC.

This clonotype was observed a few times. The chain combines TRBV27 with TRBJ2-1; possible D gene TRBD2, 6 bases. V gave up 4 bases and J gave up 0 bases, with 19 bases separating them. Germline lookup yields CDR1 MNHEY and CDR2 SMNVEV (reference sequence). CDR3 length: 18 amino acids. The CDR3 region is CASSYLAEIYSSYNEQFF. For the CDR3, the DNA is TGTGCCAGCAGTTACTTAGCGGAAATTTATAGCTCCTACAATGAGCAGTTCTTC.

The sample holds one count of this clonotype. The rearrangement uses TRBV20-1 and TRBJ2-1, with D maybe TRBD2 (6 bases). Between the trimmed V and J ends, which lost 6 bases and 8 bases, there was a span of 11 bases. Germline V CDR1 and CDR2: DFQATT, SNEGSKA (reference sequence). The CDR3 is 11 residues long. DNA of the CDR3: TGCAGTGCGGCGGGGCCGGATGAGCAGTTCTTC. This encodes CSAAGPDEQFF.

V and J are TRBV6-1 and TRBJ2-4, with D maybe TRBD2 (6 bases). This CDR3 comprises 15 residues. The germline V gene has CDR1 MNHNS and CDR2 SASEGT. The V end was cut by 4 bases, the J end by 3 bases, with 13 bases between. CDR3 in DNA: TGTGCCAGCAGTGTATTAGGGACTCACAAAAACATTCAGTACTTC. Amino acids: CASSVLGTHKNIQYF.

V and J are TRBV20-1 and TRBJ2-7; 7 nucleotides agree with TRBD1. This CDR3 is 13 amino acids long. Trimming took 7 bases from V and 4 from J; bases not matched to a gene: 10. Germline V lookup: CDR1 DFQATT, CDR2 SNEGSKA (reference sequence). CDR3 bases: TGCAGTGTTGAAACAGGGGAGCGGTACGAGCAGTACTTC. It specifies CSVETGERYEQYF.

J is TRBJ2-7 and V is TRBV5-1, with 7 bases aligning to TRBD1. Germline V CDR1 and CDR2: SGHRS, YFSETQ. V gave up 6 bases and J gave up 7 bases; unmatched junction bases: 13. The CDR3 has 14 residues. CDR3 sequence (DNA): TGCGCCAGCACTCCGACAGGGACCCCCCTGGAGCAGTACTTC. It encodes CASTPTGTPLEQYF.

The CDR3 DNA is TGCAGCGCCAGGACAGGGAGTACTGAAGCTTTCTTT. It encodes CSARTGSTEAFF. V usage is TRBV29-1 and J usage is TRBJ1-1; 8 nucleotides agree with TRBD1. Germline loops: CDR1 SQVTM, CDR2 ANQGSEA. This CDR3 has 12 amino acids. With 7 bases clipped from V and 5 bases from J, the junction kept 6 bases outside the gene matches.